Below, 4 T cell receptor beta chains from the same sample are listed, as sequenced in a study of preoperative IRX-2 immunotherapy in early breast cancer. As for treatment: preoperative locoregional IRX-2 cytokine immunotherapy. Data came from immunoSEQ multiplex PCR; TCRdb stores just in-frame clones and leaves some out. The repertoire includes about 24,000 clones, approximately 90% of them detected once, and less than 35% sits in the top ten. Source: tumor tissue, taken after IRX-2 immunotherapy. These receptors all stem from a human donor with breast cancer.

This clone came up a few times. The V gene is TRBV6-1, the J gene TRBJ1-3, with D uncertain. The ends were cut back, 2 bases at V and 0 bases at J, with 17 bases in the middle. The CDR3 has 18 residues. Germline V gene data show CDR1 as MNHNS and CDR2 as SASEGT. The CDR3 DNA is TGTGCCAGCAGTGAAAAGGCGGGTAGGGCCCTCTCTGGAAACACCATATATTTT. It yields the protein CASSEKAGRALSGNTIYF.

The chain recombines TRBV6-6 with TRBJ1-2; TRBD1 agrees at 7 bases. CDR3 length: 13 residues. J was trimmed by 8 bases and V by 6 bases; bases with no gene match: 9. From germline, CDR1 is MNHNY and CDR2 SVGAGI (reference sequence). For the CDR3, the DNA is TGTGCCAGCAGGGAGACAGGGCGGGAAGGCTACACCTTC. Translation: CASRETGREGYTF.

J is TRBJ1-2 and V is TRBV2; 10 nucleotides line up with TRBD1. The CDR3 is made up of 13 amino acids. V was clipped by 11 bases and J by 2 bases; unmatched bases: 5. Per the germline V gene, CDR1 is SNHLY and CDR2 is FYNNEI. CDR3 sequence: CAGQTGGNYGYTF. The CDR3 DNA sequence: TGTGCCGGTCAGACAGGGGGCAACTATGGCTACACCTTC.

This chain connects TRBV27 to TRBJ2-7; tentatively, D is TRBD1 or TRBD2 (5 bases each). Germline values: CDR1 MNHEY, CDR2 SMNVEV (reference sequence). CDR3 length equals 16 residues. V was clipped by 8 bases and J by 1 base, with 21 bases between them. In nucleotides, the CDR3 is TGTGCCAGCGTTGGGACCGGGACCGTGAGTTCCTACGAGCAGTACGTC. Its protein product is CASVGTGTVSSYEQYV.